This TCR beta chain was documented in a study of spatial heterogeneity in lung cancer. Study-wide context: Alpha-chain sequences were consistently detected less often than beta-chain sequences. Findings and limits, study-wide: Follow-up blood showed ubiquitous expanded tumor TCRs less than blood at resection did.

The CDR3 is 15 residues long. Germline V gene data show CDR1 as SGDLS and CDR2 as YYNGEE. V was cut by 0 bases and J by 1 base, with 10 bases left in between. To note about this clonotype: What it binds is unknown.

TCRdb independently ran MiXCR on the 5' RACE reads; one entry per CDR3 protein. The sample consists of just under 95,000 distinct CDR3 sequences, approximately 12% of them appearing once. Specified time point: sample taken at primary tumor resection. TCRs were sequenced from unsorted whole RNA of tumor, nontumor lung or PBMC. The donor group consisted of roughly 70 patients who had untreated, early-stage non-small cell lung cancer. The TCR sequence derives from a male donor with early-stage non-small cell lung cancer. The gene calls are TRBV9 and TRBJ1-2; no clear D gene. Specimen: PBMCs, collected at surgery. In DNA, the CDR3 is TGTGCCAGCAGCGTAGATCCCGGCGGTAACTATGGCTACACCTTC. It is translated as CASSVDPGGNYGYTF.